This T cell receptor (beta chain) was sequenced for a study of T cell responses to AZD1222 COVID-19 vaccine. Broader study findings: Mapped onto spike, vaccine-associated CD4 TCRs spanned it and were dominant at 160-218 and 743-854. Unmutated variant regions are reportedly the target of nearly half of TCRs that are spike-specific. Clonal diversity may have been underestimated, and the donors were mostly white British, with more females than males. Repertoires were obtained solely post-peak T cell response.

Deletions cut 5 bases from V and 10 bases from J, with 15 bases between. This CDR3 comprises 13 residues. Germline CDR1 and CDR2: SGHVS and FQNEAQ. Measured with immunoSEQ multiplex PCR; TCRdb has only the in-frame clones, and not every one. The table includes over 95,000 clones, 88% detected once. This clone was recorded only once. Its antigen is still unknown. Source: peripheral blood, taken on day 0 of AZD1222 vaccination. The TCR sequence derives from an adult in good health. The chain carries TRBV7-8 and TRBJ2-1; tentatively, D is TRBD1 (6 bases). CDR3 DNA sequence: TGTGCCAGCAGCCCGCCGGGGACACTCGAGCAGTTCTTC. It encodes CASSPPGTLEQFF.